The rows below give T cell receptor beta chains drawn from one sample of a study of blood T cell repertoires in COVID-19. Assay used: immunoSEQ multiplex PCR; TCRdb lists only in-frame clones, some missing. This table has approximately 280,000 clones, approximately 86% appearing once. Specimen: peripheral blood. All receptors derive from a man aged 18 to 29 with active or convalescent COVID-19. CDR3s include the opening cysteine and the closing phenylalanine or tryptophan. The D gene is left open where the match is weak. Size values are once, few and many counts, or a class for expanded clones, and some rows have none.

size	D	V	J	DNA	CDR3
-	-	TRBV2	TRBJ1-1	TGTGCCAGCAGTGAAGCGCTGGCGGCTCAGAACACTGAAGCTTTCTTT	CASSEALAAQNTEAFF
-	-	TRBV11-3	TRBJ1-1	TGTGCCAGCAGCTTAGAGACGAACAGGAGAAGGGAGGGTATGAACACTGAAGCTTTCTTT	CASSLETNRRREGMNTEAFF
-	-	TRBV6-5	TRBJ2-7	TGTGCCAGCAGTTCCCAACAGGGTGGCTACGAGCAGTACTTC	CASSSQQGGYEQYF
-	-	TRBV13	TRBJ2-1	TGTGCCAGCAGCTTAGGCCTCCGGGACAATGAGCAGTTCTTC	CASSLGLRDNEQFF
-	-	TRBV6-5	TRBJ1-3	TGTGCCAGCAGTTTATACGGACTGGCGGGAAACACCATATATTTT	CASSLYGLAGNTIYF
few	-	TRBV19	TRBJ1-2	TGTGCCAGTAGTATAGTAGGAGGGACCGGGAATGGCTACACCTTC	CASSIVGGTGNGYTF
-	TRBD1	TRBV7-2	TRBJ1-4	TGTGCCAGCAGCGGCGGGACAGTTATTAATGAAAAACTGTTTTTT	CASSGGTVINEKLFF
-	-	TRBV11-2	TRBJ2-1	TGTGCCAGCAGCTTAGTGGGCCTCTACAATGAGCAGTTCTTC	CASSLVGLYNEQFF
-	-	TRBV18	TRBJ1-5	TGTGCCAGCTCGCCCGGACAGTCTAATCAGCCCCAGCATTTT	CASSPGQSNQPQHF
-	-	TRBV12-3/TRBV12-4	TRBJ1-2	TGTGCCAGCAGCCCCGGGTGGCGGAACTACACCTTC	CASSPGWRNYTF
-	-	TRBV19	TRBJ1-5	TGTGCCAGTAGTACCGAGCCGACACATAGCAATCAGCCCCAGCATTTT	CASSTEPTHSNQPQHF
-	TRBD2	TRBV7-6	TRBJ2-7	TGTGCCAGCAGCCAAAGACTAGCGGGGGGGCTCGAGCAGTACTTC	CASSQRLAGGLEQYF
-	-	TRBV11-1	TRBJ1-1	TGTGCCAGCAGCTTAGGGGACAATCGCATGAACACTGAAGCTTTCTTT	CASSLGDNRMNTEAFF
-	-	TRBV5-8	TRBJ1-1	TGTGCCAGCAGCTTGACCGGGGGCACTGAAGCTTTCTTT	CASSLTGGTEAFF
-	-	TRBV20-1	TRBJ1-5	TGCAGTGCTAGCCAGTCACAGCCCCAGCATTTT	CSASQSQPQHF
-	-	TRBV10-3	TRBJ2-1	TGTGCCATCAGTGAGCAGCGTATTAATGAGCAGTTCTTC	CAISEQRINEQFF